Detailed here is one TCR beta chain. No antigen is known for it. This entry is derived from a study of cytomegalovirus exposure and HLA in healthy donors. Study as a whole: A data release that came early held 80 million to 95 million unique TCRs from HLA-typed donors.

The PCR used 60 Vbeta and 13 Jbeta primers. Profiling relied on immunoSEQ multiplex PCR, and the TCRdb table lists in-frame clones only, not all of them. The sample consists of fewer than 150,000 clones, around 82% of them appearing once. The germline gives CDR1 SGHTA, CDR2 FQGNSA. V lost 1 base and J lost 7; bases outside the gene matches: 12. This CDR3 spans 16 amino acids. Study-wide results and caveats: Cytomegalovirus-associated TCR beta chains were listed, numbering 164. Excluded: some indistinguishable V segments such as TRBV6-2 and TRBV6-3.

Sequencing input: PBMCs. The sequence came from a woman younger than 45 in good health and CMV-seropositive. The chain couples TRBV7-2 to TRBJ1-2, with 7 bases lining up with TRBD1. The CDR3 protein is CASSLGADRARGGYTF. The CDR3 DNA follows: TGTGCCAGCAGCTTAGGGGCCGACAGGGCTCGGGGTGGCTACACCTTC.